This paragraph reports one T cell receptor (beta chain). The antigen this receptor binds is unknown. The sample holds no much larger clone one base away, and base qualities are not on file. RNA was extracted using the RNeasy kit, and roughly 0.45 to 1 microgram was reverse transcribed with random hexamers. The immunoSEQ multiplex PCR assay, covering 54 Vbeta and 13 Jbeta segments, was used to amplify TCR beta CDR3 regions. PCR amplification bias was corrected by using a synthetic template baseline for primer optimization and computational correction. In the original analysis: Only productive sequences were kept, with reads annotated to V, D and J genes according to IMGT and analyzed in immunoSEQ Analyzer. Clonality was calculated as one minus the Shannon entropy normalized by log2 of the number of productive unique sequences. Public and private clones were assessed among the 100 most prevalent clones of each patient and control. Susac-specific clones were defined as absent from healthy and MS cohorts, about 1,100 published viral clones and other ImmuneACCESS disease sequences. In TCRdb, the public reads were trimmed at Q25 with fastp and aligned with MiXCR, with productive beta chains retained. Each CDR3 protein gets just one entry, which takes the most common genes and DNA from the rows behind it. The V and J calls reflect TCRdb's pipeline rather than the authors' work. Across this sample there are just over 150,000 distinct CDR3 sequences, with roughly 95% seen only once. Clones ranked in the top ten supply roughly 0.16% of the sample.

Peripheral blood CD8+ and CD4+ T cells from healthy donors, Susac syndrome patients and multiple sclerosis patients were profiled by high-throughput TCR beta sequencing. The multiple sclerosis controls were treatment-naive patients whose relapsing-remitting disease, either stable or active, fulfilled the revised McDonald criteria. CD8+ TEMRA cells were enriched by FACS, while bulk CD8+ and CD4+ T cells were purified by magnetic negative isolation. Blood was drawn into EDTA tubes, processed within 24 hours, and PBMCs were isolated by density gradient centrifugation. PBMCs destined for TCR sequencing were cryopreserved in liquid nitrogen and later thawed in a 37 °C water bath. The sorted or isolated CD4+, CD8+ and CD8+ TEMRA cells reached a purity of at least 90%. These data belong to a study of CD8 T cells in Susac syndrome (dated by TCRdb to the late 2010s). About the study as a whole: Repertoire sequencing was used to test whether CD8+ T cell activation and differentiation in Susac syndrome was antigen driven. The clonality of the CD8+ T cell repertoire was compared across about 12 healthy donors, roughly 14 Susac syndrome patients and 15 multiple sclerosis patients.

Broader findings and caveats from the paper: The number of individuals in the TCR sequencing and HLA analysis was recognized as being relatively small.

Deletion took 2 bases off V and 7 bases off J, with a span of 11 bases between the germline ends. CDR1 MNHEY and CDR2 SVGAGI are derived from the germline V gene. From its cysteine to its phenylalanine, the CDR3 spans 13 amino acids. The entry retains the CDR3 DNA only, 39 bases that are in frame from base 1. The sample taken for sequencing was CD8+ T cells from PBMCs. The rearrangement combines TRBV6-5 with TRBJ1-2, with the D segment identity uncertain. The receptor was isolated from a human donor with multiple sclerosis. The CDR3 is CASSYGGVGGYTF. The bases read TGTGCCAGCAGTTACGGAGGTGTGGGTGGCTACACCTTC.